The 25 T cell receptor beta chains presented below share a single source sample, sequenced in a study of tumor-infiltrating lymphocytes in primary liver carcinoma. Synthesis of TCR beta cDNA was carried out from approximately 470 ng total RNA with a constant-region primer. Libraries covering TCR beta were generated through three nested multiplex PCR rounds (using a slightly modified ARM-PCR). With TRBV1-TRBV30 forward primers and a C-beta reverse primer, the first two PCR rounds were run for roughly 10 cycles each. One entry per CDR3 protein results from TCRdb running MiXCR on the multiplex PCR reads. The sample has 330,000 or so distinct CDR3 sequences, about two thirds seen once. Germline DNA was also extracted, with blood RNA taken from unsorted whole blood. What was sequenced was peripheral blood. These receptors came from a man between 40 and 49 years old with primary liver carcinoma and hepatitis B virus infection.

Worth noting for this clonotype: A much larger clone differs by one base, so this may be a read error. The conserved final phenylalanine or tryptophan is absent from the CDR3, which likely points to a read error. This chain links TRBV6-1 with TRBJ2-2, with 8 bases that match TRBD2. Per germline, CDR1 MNHNS and CDR2 SASEGT. The CDR3 totals 13 residues. V lost 5 bases and J lost 7; bases outside the gene matches: 3. The CDR3 spells CASSSREGGELFL. CDR3 bases: TGTGCCAGCAGTTCACGGGAGGGCGGGGAGCTGTTTTTA.

The chain employs TRBV6-1 and TRBJ1-5, with D tentatively TRBD1 (6 bases). Germline-derived CDR1 and CDR2 are MNHNS and SASEGT. The CDR3 length is 12 residues. V was clipped by 2 bases and J by 9 bases, with 8 bases between them. In DNA, the CDR3 is TGTGCCAGCAGTGAAAAGGACAGGCCCCAGCATTTT. This gives the protein CASSEKDRPQHF.

Remarks on this clonotype: At one boundary the junction diverges from the germline segment, which might be a read error. This rearrangement joins TRBV6-5 to TRBJ2-7, with D perhaps TRBD1 (6 bases). CDR3 length: 14 residues. Per germline, CDR1 MNHEY and CDR2 SVGAGI. The CDR3: CVSRARTEGYEQYF. The CDR3 region has the DNA TGTGTCAGCAGGGCTAGGACAGAAGGCTACGAGCAGTACTTC.

This clonotype has a count of ten or more. Written as DNA, the CDR3 is TGCGCCAGCAGCCAAATTTGGGGCGGGACAGGGGCCTACGAGCAGTACTTC. Amino acid sequence: CASSQIWGGTGAYEQYF. The V gene is TRBV4-1, the J gene TRBJ2-7; TRBD1 matches at 10 bases. The CDR3 runs 17 residues. Trimming cost V 2 bases and J 2 bases; bases outside gene matches: 9. Germline CDR1 reads MGHRA; CDR2 reads YSYEKL.

To note about this clonotype: A read error is possible here, since a much larger clone lies one base away. The J gene is TRBJ2-7, the V gene TRBV10-3; D is undetermined. V was trimmed by 5 bases and J by 3 bases, leaving 5 bases between them. Per germline, CDR1 ENHRY and CDR2 SYGVKD. The CDR3 spans 11 residues. CDR3 residues: CAISNLYEQYF. Written as DNA, the CDR3 is TGTGCCATCAGTAACCTCTACGAGCAGTACTTC.

In this sample, this clonotype turned up many times. The chain couples TRBV29-1 to TRBJ1-2; no firm D call. Trimming took off 5 bases at V and 0 bases at J, with 4 bases between the two ends. Germline CDR1 SQVTM, CDR2 ANQGSEA. This CDR3 region has 11 residues. The CDR3 DNA reads TGCAGCGTTATGACTAACTATGGCTACACCTTC. Translated: CSVMTNYGYTF.

The rearrangement joins TRBV13 to TRBJ2-1; D remains ambiguous. Trimming cost V 7 bases and J 7 bases, with 11 bases left between them. Germline V gene sequence: CDR1 PRHDT, CDR2 FYEKMQ (reference sequence). The CDR3 runs 12 residues. As DNA, the CDR3 is TGTGCCAGCACCCTCCTAGGGAATGAGCAGTTCTTC. Translated: CASTLLGNEQFF.

With respect to this clonotype: A much larger clonotype is one base distant, so this may be a read error. The chain is built from TRBV6-5 and TRBJ2-1; TRBD1 is a possible D gene (6 bases). The length of the CDR3 is 12 residues. CDR1 and CDR2 (germline): MNHEY, SVGAGI. CDR3 in amino acids: CASSQTGYDQFF. DNA for the CDR3: TGTGCCAGCAGTCAAACAGGGTATGATCAGTTCTTC.

This clonotype was counted once. The junction and the germline gene differ at one end; a read error may be behind it. The chain carries TRBV6-2 or TRBV6-3 and TRBJ2-7, with 13 bases fitting TRBD2. CDR1 is MNHEY, CDR2 SVGEGT, per germline. The CDR3 extends over 15 amino acids. The CDR3 DNA sequence: TGTGGCAGCAGTTTGACTAGCGGGAGGTTCTTCGAGCAGTATTTC. It translates to CGSSLTSGRFFEQYF.

J is TRBJ2-7 and V is TRBV11-2; D not resolved. Germline CDR1 is SGHAT and CDR2 is FQNNGV. CDR3 length equals 13 residues. The germline V and J ends were trimmed by 5 bases and 3 bases, with 11 bases remaining between them. CDR3 DNA sequence: TGTGCCAGCAGCGCTGAGAGAGGCTACGAGCAGTACTTC. It translates to CASSAERGYEQYF.

The table lists this clonotype with many counts. The genes are TRBV10-3 and TRBJ2-7; 9 bases line up with TRBD2. CDR1 is ENHRY and CDR2 is SYGVKD in the germline V gene. CDR3 size: 13 residues. J lost 2 bases, V lost 9 bases, and 5 bases had no gene match. The CDR3 loop reads CAILASGAYEQYF. For the CDR3, the DNA is TGTGCCATTCTTGCTAGCGGGGCCTACGAGCAGTACTTC.

To note about this clonotype: A single base separates this from a much larger clone, so it may be a read error. The chain is built from TRBV5-4 and TRBJ2-7, with unresolved D. The V gene's germline CDR1 is SGHNT and CDR2 YYREEE (reference sequence). The CDR3 consists of 11 residues. V lost 3 bases and J lost 8, with 9 bases in between. CDR3 nucleotide sequence: TGTGCCAGCAGCTCTCCGAACAAGCAGTACTTC. Residues: CASSSPNKQYF.

A remark on this clonotype: This is likely a read error, given that the CDR3 carries no conserved phenylalanine or tryptophan at its end. Here the CDR3 DNA reads TGTGCCAGCAGCTTAGAGTCCGTACAAGAGACCCAGTACGTC. Its translation: CASSLESVQETQYV. The chain recombines TRBV11-2 with TRBJ2-5; no clear D gene. Germline V CDR1 and CDR2: SGHAT, FQNNGV. The V end was cut by 0 bases, the J end by 2 bases, with 7 bases between. This CDR3 has 14 residues.

The chain links TRBV12-3 or TRBV12-4 to TRBJ2-2; no clear D gene. The CDR3 is 17 amino acids. Trimming left V 8 bases short and J 7 bases short, with 26 bases between. The CDR3 reads CASVLVFGGNLNGELFF. The CDR3 DNA sequence: TGTGCCAGCGTTCTAGTTTTTGGCGGAAACTTGAACGGGGAGCTGTTTTTT.

The chain links TRBV11-2 to TRBJ2-7; 7 bases map to TRBD2. The length of the CDR3 is 15 residues. V dropped 5 bases and J dropped 1; count of bases not matched to a gene: 8. Per germline, CDR1 SGHAT and CDR2 FQNNGV. The CDR3 loop reads CASSPWASGSYEQYF. CDR3 bases: TGTGCCAGCAGCCCTTGGGCTAGCGGTTCCTACGAGCAGTACTTC.

This clonotype was counted only a few times. At one end, the junction sequence differs from germline, possibly due to a read error. The V and J genes are TRBV5-6 and TRBJ2-2; no clear D. The germline V gene encodes CDR1 SGHDT and CDR2 YYEEEE. The CDR3 covers 12 residues. The CDR3 DNA reads TGTGCCAGCAGCTTGGGCACCTGGGAGCTGTTTTTT. Its protein is CASSLGTWELFF.

This chain links TRBV5-1 with TRBJ2-1; the D is unclear. Germline assignment: CDR1 SGHRS and CDR2 YFSETQ. Trimming removed 3 bases at V and 2 bases at J, with 9 bases between. The CDR3 runs 14 residues. This chain's CDR3 is CASSSAGAYNEQFF. The DNA of the CDR3 is TGCGCCAGCAGCTCTGCAGGAGCCTACAATGAGCAGTTCTTC.

Points on this clonotype: The junction does not match germline at one end; this may be a read error. V gene TRBV11-2 combines with J gene TRBJ2-1; D remains ambiguous. Germline V lookup: CDR1 SGHAT, CDR2 FQNNGV. The CDR3 runs to 14 residues. CDR3 sequence: CASRLDFTANEQFF. In DNA, the CDR3 is TGTGCCAGCAGATTAGATTTCACAGCTAATGAGCAGTTCTTC.

The table lists this clonotype with a few counts. The CDR3 DNA reads as TGTGCCATCAGTGGAGGAGGGCTCACTAATGAAAAACTGTTTTTT. As protein: CAISGGGLTNEKLFF. This chain uses TRBV10-3 with TRBJ1-4; D remains ambiguous. CDR1 ENHRY and CDR2 SYGVKD come from the germline V gene. The CDR3 spans 15 residues. V was cut by 4 bases and J by 2 bases, with 11 bases left in between.

This clonotype was detected ten times or more. The chain carries TRBV6-2 or TRBV6-3 and TRBJ2-2; D remains ambiguous. Germline V gene data show CDR1 as MNHEY and CDR2 as SVGEGT. Trimming removed 2 bases from V and 3 bases from J, with 1 base in between. The CDR3 is made up of 12 amino acids. The CDR3 sequence: CASSYDTGELFF. As DNA, the CDR3 is TGTGCCAGCAGTTACGACACCGGGGAGCTGTTTTTT.

V gene TRBV6-2 or TRBV6-3 combines with J gene TRBJ2-1; unclear D gene. The V gene lost 5 bases and the J gene lost 9 bases, with 14 bases spanning the gap. CDR1 MNHEY and CDR2 SVGEGT come from the germline V gene. The CDR3 covers 13 residues. The CDR3 DNA follows: TGTGCCAGCAGTACCACCCCAGTGGGTGAGCAGTTCTTC. The encoded protein is CASSTTPVGEQFF.

To note about this clonotype: Sequence at one end of the junction differs from germline and may be a read error. V gene TRBV5-1 combines with J gene TRBJ2-1; D remains ambiguous. CDR1 and CDR2 (germline): SGHRS, YFSETQ. There are 14 residues in the CDR3. The CDR3 spells CAGSWHPRSNEQFF. CDR3 nucleotide sequence: TGCGCCGGCAGCTGGCATCCCCGAAGTAATGAGCAGTTCTTC.

This clonotype has a handful of counts. The J gene is TRBJ2-5, the V gene TRBV19; 7 bases match TRBD1. Trimming cost V 6 bases and J 4 bases; bases outside gene matches: 11. The CDR3 is 15 residues long. CDR1 LNHDA and CDR2 SQIVND come from the germline V gene (reference sequence). CDR3 sequence reads: CASSPPGRGRETQYF. In nucleotides, the CDR3 is TGTGCCAGTAGCCCCCCCGGAAGGGGGCGAGAGACCCAGTACTTC.

This clonotype was found a few times. The J gene is TRBJ2-7, the V gene TRBV28, with 7 bases matching TRBD1. After removal of 0 bases from V and 0 bases from J, the junction contained 11 bases not matched to a gene. The CDR3 length is 18 residues. Per germline, CDR1 MDHEN and CDR2 SYDVKM. The CDR3 loop reads CASSLWLPWDRSSYEQYF. The CDR3 region has the DNA TGTGCCAGCAGTTTATGGCTACCTTGGGACAGATCCTCCTACGAGCAGTACTTC.

This clonotype was recorded a few times. This CDR3 is CASSSGTSDQETQYF. CDR3 sequence (DNA): TGTGCCAGCAGTTCGGGGACTAGCGATCAAGAGACCCAGTACTTC. The chain has TRBV28 and TRBJ2-5; 10 bases fit TRBD2. The CDR3 consists of 15 residues. Unmatched junction bases numbered 4, after V lost 4 bases and J lost 2 bases. The germline V gene encodes CDR1 MDHEN and CDR2 SYDVKM.